This T cell receptor (beta chain) was profiled in a study of cytomegalovirus exposure and HLA in healthy donors. The PCR contained 60 Vbeta and 13 Jbeta primers. Data came from immunoSEQ multiplex PCR; TCRdb stores just in-frame clones and leaves some out. Of 150,000 to 200,000 clones listed, about four fifths were seen once; the top ten hold roughly 7%. In germline, CDR1 is SGDLS, CDR2 YYNGEE. The CDR3 totals 14 residues. V shed 2 bases and J shed 7 bases, with 12 bases lying between them. The sample consisted of PBMCs. This clonotype was sampled from a male donor in good health and CMV-seropositive. The V call is TRBV9, the J call TRBJ1-4; D remains ambiguous. In DNA form, the CDR3 reads TGTGCCAGCAGCGTGAGGGCTGAGGGTGAAAAACTGTTTTTT. Translated, it gives CASSVRAEGEKLFF.